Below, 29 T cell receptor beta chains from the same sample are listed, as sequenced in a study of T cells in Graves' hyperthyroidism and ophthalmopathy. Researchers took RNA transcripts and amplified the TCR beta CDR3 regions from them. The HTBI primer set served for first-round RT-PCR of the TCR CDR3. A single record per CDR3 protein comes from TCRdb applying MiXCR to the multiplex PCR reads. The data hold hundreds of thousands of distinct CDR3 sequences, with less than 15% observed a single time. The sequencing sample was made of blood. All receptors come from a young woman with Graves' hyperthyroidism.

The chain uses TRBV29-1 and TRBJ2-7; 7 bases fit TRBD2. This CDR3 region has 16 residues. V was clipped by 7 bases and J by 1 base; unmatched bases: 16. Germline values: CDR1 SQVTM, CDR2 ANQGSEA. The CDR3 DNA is TGCAGCGCCAAACAAGGAGGACTAGGTGATTCCTACGAGCAGTACTTC. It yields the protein CSAKQGGLGDSYEQYF.

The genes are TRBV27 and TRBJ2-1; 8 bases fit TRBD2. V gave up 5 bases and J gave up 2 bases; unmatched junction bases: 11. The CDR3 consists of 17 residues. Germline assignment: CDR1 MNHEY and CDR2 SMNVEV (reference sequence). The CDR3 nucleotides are TGTGCCAGCAGTGTCTTAGCGGCGGGAGGCCCCTACAATGAGCAGTTCTTC. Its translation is CASSVLAAGGPYNEQFF.

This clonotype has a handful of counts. CDR3 coding DNA: TGCAGTGCGGACCCCGCCACAGGGCCCGAGGGCACCTTC. It encodes CSADPATGPEGTF. The chain carries TRBV20-1 and TRBJ1-2; TRBD1 is a possible D gene (6 bases). The CDR3 is 13 amino acids. With 6 bases removed from V and 13 bases from J, the gap between germline ends came to 24 bases. Germline CDR1 is DFQATT and CDR2 is SNEGSKA (reference sequence).

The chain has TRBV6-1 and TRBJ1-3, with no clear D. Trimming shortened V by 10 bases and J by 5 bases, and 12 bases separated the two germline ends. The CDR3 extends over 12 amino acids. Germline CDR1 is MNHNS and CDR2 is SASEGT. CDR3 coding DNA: TGTGCCACCCGTGGCCGGAGAAACACCATATATTTT. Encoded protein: CATRGRRNTIYF.

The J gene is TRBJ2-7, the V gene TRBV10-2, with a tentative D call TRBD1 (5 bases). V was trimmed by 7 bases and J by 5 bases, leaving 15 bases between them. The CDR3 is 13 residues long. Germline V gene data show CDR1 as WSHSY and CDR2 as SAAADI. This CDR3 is CASNPGLRHEQYF. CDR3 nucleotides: TGCGCCAGCAACCCAGGGCTCCGCCACGAGCAGTACTTC.

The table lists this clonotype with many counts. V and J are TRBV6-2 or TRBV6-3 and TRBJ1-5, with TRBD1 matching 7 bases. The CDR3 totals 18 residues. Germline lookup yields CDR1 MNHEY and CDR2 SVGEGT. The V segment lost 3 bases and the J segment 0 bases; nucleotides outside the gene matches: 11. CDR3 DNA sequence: TGTGCCAGCAGTTATTCCCACAGGGGCAGTGATAGCAATCAGCCCCAGCATTTT. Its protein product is CASSYSHRGSDSNQPQHF.

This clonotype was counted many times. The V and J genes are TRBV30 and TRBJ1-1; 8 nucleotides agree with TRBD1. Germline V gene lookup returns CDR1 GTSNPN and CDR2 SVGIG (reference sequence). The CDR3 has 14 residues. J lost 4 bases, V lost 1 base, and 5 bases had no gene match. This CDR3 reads CAWSAGDRSTEAFF. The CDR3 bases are TGTGCCTGGAGTGCCGGGGACAGGTCCACTGAAGCTTTCTTT. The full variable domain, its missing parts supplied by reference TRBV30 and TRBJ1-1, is SQTIHQWPATLVQPVGSPLSLECTVEGTSNPNLYWYRQAAGRGLQLLFYSVGIGQISSEVPQNLSASRPQDRQFILSSKKLLLSDSGFYLCAWSAGDRSTEAFFGQGTRLTVV.

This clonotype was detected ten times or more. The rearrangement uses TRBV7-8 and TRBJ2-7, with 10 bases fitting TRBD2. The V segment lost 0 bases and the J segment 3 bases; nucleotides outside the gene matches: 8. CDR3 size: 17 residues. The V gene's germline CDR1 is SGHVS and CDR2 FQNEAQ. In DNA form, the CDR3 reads TGTGCCAGCAGCTTAGCGGGGGCTAGCGGGAGTTTCTACGAGCAGTACTTC. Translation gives CASSLAGASGSFYEQYF.

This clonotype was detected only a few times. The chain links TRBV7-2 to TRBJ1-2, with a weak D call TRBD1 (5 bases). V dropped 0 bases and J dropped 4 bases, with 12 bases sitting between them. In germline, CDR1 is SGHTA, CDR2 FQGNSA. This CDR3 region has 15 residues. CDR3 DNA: TGTGCCAGCAGCTTAGCGCGGCCAGGGTTCTATGGCTACACCTTC. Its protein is CASSLARPGFYGYTF.

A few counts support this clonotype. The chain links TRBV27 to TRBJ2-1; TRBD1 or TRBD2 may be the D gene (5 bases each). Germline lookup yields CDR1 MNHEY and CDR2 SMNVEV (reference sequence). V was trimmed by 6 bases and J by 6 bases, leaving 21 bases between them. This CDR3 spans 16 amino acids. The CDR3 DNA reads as TGTGCCAGCAGGGGGCTTATGTCCAATCGGGGCAATGAGCAGTTCTTC. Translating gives CASRGLMSNRGNEQFF.

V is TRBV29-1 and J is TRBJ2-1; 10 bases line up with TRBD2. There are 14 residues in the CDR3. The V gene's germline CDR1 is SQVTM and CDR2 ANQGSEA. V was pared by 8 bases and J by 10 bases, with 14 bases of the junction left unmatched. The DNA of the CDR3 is TGCAGCTCTAGCCGTGCACCGGGACTAGCGGAGCAGTTCTTC. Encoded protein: CSSSRAPGLAEQFF.

The CDR3 spells CASSDRIWDRDQPQHF. In DNA, the CDR3 is TGTGCCAGCAGTGACAGAATTTGGGACAGAGATCAGCCCCAGCATTTT. V is TRBV25-1 and J is TRBJ1-5, with 7 positions matching TRBD1. V was pared by 3 bases and J by 5 bases, with 10 bases of the junction left unmatched. CDR3 size: 16 residues. The germline V gene encodes CDR1 MGHDK and CDR2 SYGVNS.

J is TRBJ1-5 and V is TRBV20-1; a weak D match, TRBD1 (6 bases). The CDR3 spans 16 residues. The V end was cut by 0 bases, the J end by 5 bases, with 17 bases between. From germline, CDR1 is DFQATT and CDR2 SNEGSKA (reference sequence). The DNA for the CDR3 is TGCAGTGCTAGAGAGAGTTTGACAGGTCCTTATCAGCCCCAGCATTTT. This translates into CSARESLTGPYQPQHF.

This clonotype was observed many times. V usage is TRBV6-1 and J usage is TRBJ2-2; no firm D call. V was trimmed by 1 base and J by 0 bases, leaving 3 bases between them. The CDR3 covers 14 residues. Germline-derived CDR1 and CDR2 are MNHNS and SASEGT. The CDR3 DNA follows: TGTGCCAGCAGTGAAGTCACGAACACCGGGGAGCTGTTTTTT. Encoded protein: CASSEVTNTGELFF.

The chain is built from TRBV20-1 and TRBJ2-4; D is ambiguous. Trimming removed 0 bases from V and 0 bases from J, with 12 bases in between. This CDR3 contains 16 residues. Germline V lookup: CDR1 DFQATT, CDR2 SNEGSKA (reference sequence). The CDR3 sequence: CSAREATYLAKNIQYF. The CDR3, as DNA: TGCAGTGCTAGAGAAGCAACCTACCTAGCCAAAAACATTCAGTACTTC.

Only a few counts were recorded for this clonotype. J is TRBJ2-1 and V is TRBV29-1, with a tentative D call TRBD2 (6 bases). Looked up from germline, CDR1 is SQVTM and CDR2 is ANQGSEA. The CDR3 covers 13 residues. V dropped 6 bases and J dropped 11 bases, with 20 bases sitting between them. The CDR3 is CSVGGGKSTKQFF. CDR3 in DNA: TGCAGCGTGGGTGGCGGGAAGTCTACCAAGCAGTTCTTC.

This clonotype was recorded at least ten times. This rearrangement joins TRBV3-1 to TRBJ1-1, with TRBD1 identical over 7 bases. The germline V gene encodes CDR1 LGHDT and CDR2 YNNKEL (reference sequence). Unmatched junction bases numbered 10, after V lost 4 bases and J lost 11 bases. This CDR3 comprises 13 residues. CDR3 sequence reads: CASSRLQGPGAFF. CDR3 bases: TGTGCCAGCAGCCGCTTACAGGGGCCCGGGGCTTTCTTT.

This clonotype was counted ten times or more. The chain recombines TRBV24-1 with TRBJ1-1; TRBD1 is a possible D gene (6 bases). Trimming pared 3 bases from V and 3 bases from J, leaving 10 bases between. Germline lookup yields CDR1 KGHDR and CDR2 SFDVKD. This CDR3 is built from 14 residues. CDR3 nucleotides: TGTGCCACCAGTGATGACAGGTTAGACACTGAAGCTTTCTTT. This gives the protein CATSDDRLDTEAFF.

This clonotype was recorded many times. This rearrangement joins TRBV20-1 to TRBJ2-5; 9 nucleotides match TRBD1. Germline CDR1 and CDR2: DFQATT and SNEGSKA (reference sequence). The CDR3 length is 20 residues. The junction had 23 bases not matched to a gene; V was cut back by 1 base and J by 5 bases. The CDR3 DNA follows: TGCAGTGCTAGAGTGAATAAAGGACAGGGGAGATTCAACAGCCGCGAGACCCAGTACTTC. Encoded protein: CSARVNKGQGRFNSRETQYF.

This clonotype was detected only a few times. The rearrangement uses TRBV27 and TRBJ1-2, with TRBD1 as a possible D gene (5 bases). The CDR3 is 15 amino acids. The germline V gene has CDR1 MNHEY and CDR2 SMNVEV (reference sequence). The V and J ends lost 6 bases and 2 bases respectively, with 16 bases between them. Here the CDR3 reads CASSSEPGRNYGYTF. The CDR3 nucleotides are TGTGCCAGCAGCTCAGAACCGGGACGGAACTATGGCTACACCTTC.

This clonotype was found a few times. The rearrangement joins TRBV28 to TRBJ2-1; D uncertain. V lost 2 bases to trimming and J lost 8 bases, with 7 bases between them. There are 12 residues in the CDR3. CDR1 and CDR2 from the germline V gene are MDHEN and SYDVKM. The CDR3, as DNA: TGTGCCAGCAGTTTAAGCGATTATGAGCAGTTCTTC. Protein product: CASSLSDYEQFF.

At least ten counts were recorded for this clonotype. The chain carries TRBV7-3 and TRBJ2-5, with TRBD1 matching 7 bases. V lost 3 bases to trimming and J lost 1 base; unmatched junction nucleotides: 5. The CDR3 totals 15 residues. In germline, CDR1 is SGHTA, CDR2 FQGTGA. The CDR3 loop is CASSFSRGPQETQYF. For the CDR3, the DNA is TGTGCCAGCAGCTTTAGTAGGGGGCCCCAAGAGACCCAGTACTTC.

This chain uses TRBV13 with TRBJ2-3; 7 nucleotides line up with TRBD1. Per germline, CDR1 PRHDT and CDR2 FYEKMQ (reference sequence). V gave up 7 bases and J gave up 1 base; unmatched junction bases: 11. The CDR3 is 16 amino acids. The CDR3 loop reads CASTPLGQEGTDTQYF. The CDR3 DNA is TGTGCCAGCACCCCGCTCGGACAGGAGGGCACAGATACGCAGTATTTT.

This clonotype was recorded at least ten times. The CDR3 loop is CASSVEGLADLSTDTQYF. CDR3 sequence (DNA): TGTGCCAGCAGCGTAGAGGGACTAGCGGACCTATCCACAGATACGCAGTATTTT. V is TRBV9 and J is TRBJ2-3, with 11 bases identical to TRBD2. After removal of 0 bases from V and 2 bases from J, the junction contained 8 bases not matched to a gene. Germline V gives CDR1 SGDLS, CDR2 YYNGEE. CDR3 size: 18 residues.

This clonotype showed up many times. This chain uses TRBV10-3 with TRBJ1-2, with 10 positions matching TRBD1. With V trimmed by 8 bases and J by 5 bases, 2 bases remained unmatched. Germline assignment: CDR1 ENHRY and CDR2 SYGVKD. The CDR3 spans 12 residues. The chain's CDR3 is CAIGTGAYGYTF. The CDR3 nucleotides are TGTGCCATCGGGACAGGGGCATATGGCTACACCTTC.

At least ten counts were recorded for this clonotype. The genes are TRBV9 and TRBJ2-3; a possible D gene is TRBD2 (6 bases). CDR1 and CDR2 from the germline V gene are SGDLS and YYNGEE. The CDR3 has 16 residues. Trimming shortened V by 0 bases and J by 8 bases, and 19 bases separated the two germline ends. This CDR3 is CASSVVSGGSVGTQYF. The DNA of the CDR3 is TGTGCCAGCAGCGTAGTTAGCGGAGGGTCTGTAGGTACGCAGTATTTT.

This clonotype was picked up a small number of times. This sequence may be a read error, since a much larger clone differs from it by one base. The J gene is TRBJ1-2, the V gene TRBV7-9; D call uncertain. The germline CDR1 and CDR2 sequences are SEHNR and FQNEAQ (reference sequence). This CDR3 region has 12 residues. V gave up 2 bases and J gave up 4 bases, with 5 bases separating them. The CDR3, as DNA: TGTGCCAGCAGCTTATGGATCTATGGCTACACCTTC. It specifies CASSLWIYGYTF.

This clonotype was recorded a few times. This CDR3 is CASSLERGRRVQPQHF. CDR3 DNA sequence: TGTGCCAGCAGTTTGGAGAGGGGGCGGAGGGTTCAGCCCCAGCATTTT. V gene TRBV12-3 or TRBV12-4 combines with J gene TRBJ1-5; 7 bases match TRBD1. There are 16 residues in the CDR3. With 3 bases clipped from V and 6 bases from J, the junction kept 11 bases outside the gene matches.

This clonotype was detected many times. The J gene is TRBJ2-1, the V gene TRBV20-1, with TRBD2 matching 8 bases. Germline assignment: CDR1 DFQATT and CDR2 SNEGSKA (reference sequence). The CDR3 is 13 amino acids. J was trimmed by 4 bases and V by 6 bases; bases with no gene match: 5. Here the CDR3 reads CSASGSWYNEQFF. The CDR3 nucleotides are TGCAGTGCGAGCGGGAGTTGGTACAATGAGCAGTTCTTC.